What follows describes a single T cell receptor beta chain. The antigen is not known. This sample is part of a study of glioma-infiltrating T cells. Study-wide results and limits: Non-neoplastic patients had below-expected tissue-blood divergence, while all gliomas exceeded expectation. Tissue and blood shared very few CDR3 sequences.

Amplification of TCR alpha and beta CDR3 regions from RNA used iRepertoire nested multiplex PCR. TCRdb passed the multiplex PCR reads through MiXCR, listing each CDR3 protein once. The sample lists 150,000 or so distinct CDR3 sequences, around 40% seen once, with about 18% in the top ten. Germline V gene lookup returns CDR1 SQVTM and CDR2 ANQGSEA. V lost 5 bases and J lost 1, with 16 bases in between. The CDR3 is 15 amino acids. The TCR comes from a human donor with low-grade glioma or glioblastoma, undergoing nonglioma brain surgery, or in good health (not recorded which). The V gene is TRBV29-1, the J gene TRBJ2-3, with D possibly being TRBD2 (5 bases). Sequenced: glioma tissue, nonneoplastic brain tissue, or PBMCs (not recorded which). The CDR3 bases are TGCAGCGTTCGTCAACACCTGCGGGGCACAGATACGCAGTATTTT. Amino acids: CSVRQHLRGTDTQYF.